A single T cell receptor beta chain is shown here with its context. Its antigen remains undetermined. No base qualities exist here, and no much larger clone lies one base off it. These data originate in a study of T cell responses to AZD1222 COVID-19 vaccine (dated by TCRdb to the early 2020s). With respect to the entire study: TCR sequencing was performed for more than 230 trial participants, of whom 200 to 210 were given two doses of AZD1222 and some 26 were given two doses of MenACWY control vaccine. Trial participants were enrolled into age subgroups of 18-55, 56-69 and 70-plus years, which contained approximately 150, 30 and 60 TCR-sequenced participants, respectively.

The CDR3 regions of human TCRbeta chains were analyzed by immunosequencing. The authors processed their data as follows. TCRs in the repertoires were compared against a reference library of SARS-CoV-2-specific TCRs that had been generated with the MIRA antigen-specificity platform. Breadth was defined as the fraction of unique TCRs that were SARS-CoV-2-associated, and depth was defined as the fraction of total T cells that were SARS-CoV-2-associated. Using the MIRA data, every spike-specific TCR was mapped to the spike region that the TCR reacted to and assigned to either a CD4 or a CD8 class. Log10-transformed breadth and depth values were compared by one-way ANOVA with Sidak's multiple comparisons tests. TCRdb stores this immuneACCESS table with in-frame sequences only. Part of the clones is absent; in the studies checked, under half of the shortfall reflects unresolved V genes, and no reason is known for the rest. V, J and clone size are taken as reported in that table, and D and trimming were inferred from the DNA itself. The sample data list some 150,000 clones, and 90% to 95% of these were observed just once. Roughly 2.9% of the sample lies in the top ten.

Per the publication, the time point label means: baseline before first vaccination. The treatment or condition label for this specimen denotes: meningococcal conjugate vaccine given as trial control. The vaccinee samples were drawn from two UK trials, COV001 and COV002, one of which was a single-blind randomized controlled phase 2/3 trial testing AZD1222 (ChAdOx1 nCoV-19) in healthy adults. For TCRbeta chain sequencing, PBMC samples from trial participants were taken at day 0 and at day 28 after the second dose. The full study reports these points: Conclusions about previously exposed vaccinees are limited because only 6 or 7 AZD1222 recipients were SARS-CoV-2 seropositive at baseline. In the small 56-69-year group, the increase in depth fell short of significance, most likely because of low power. The vaccine-associated CD4 TCRs covered the entire spike protein, and the dominant responses fell in regions 160-218 and 743-854. A significant rise in spike-specific TCR breadth and depth was observed after two AZD1222 doses relative to day 0 and relative to MenACWY recipients. Reportedly, almost half of the unique spike-specific TCRs recognized epitopes lying outside the regions that are mutated in the B.1.351 and B.1.1.7 variants. No day 14 peak-response samples were available, so repertoires were characterized only after the peak T cell response. Participants were mostly white British, with more females than males. The authors suggested clonal diversity may have been underestimated.

The CDR3 goes from the cysteine to the phenylalanine over 17 residues. Solely the CDR3 DNA is kept, with 51 bases framed from the first base. Germline trimming amounts to 3 bases on V and 1 base on J, with 4 as the count of junction bases outside the gene matches. Reading the germline V gene gives CDR1 KGHSH and CDR2 LQKENI. The chain uses TRBV18 and TRBJ2-6; TRBD1 agrees with 9 junctional bases. The sequence derives from an adult in good health. This material consisted of peripheral blood, taken on day 0 of MenACWY control vaccination. The sequenced DNA is TGTGCCAGCTCACCGGGACAGGGAAGTTCTGGGGCCAACGTCCTGACTTTC. Its coded protein is CASSPGQGSSGANVLTF.